This TCR beta chain appears in the sequencing data of a study of graft-versus-host responses after intestinal transplantation. Across the whole study: All recipients were transplanted with multivisceral, liver-intestinal, or isolated intestinal grafts. Overall study findings and caveats: Circulating GvH clones peaking coincided with falling HvG clones soon after transplant. Recipient marrow contained GvH clones, some of which appeared first in ileum or blood. Allografts carried high graft-versus-host to host-versus-graft clonal ratios in patients having graft-donor T cell macrochimerism.

Turning to this clone: As yet, its antigen is unknown.

The CDR3 runs to 13 residues. Trimming cost V 8 bases and J 0 bases, with 10 bases left between them. Germline V gives CDR1 WNHNN, CDR2 SYGVQD (reference sequence). The method was immunoSEQ multiplex PCR; TCRdb's version includes in-frame clones alone and lacks a portion of them. Of approximately 75,000 clones detected, roughly 94% appear once; the ten largest clones hold about 0.56%. Sequencing was performed on unstimulated CD8+ T cells sorted from spleen or lymph node cells, taken before intestinal transplant. This TCR came from a human donor who received an intestinal transplant. The rearrangement uses TRBV10-1 and TRBJ1-1, with D perhaps TRBD1 (5 bases). CDR3 region: CASSLGVNTEAFF. CDR3 sequence (DNA): TGCGCCAGCTCCCTGGGGGTGAACACTGAAGCTTTCTTT.